This T cell receptor beta chain is drawn from a study of regulatory and conventional T cells in RAG deficiency. Profiled with immunoSEQ multiplex PCR; TCRdb holds only in-frame clones, not every one. The sample lists thousands of clones, 75% to 85% seen once, with around a third in the top ten. Germline CDR1 reads LGHNA; CDR2 reads YNFKEQ. There are 14 residues in the CDR3. V was shortened by 1 base and J by 1 base, with 8 bases between the two germline ends. Separately, the same data were catalogued under a study of regulatory T cells. That study adds: Amplification used 52 TRBV primers and 13 TRBJ primers.

V is TRBV4-2 and J is TRBJ2-7; TRBD1 might be the D (6 bases). The clonotype was recovered from a human donor in good health. What was sequenced was CD8+ T cells sorted from blood. The CDR3 region is CASSQGGQSYEQYF. DNA for the CDR3: TGTGCCAGCAGCCAAGGCGGACAGTCCTACGAGCAGTACTTC.